A single sample gave rise to the 4 T cell receptor beta chains below, sequenced in a study of blood T cell repertoires in COVID-19. Measured with immunoSEQ multiplex PCR; TCRdb has only the in-frame clones, and not every one. The repertoire includes 95,000 to 120,000 clones, around 85% of them detected once, and 5% to 6% sits in the top ten. Material: peripheral blood. All receptors derive from a woman aged 60 to 75 with COVID-19, enrolled during active disease.

The chain has TRBV7-9 and TRBJ2-7, with TRBD1 identical over 9 bases. This CDR3 has 16 amino acids. CDR1 is SEHNR and CDR2 is FQNEAQ in the germline V gene (reference sequence). V shed 2 bases and J 0 bases; nucleotides not matched to a gene: 5. DNA of the CDR3: TGTGCCAGCAGCTTAAGGACAGGGGCCCCCTCCTACGAGCAGTACTTC. Translation gives CASSLRTGAPSYEQYF.

V usage is TRBV5-1 and J usage is TRBJ1-3; TRBD1 agrees at 7 bases. J lost 4 bases, V lost 4 bases, and 8 bases had no gene match. Germline assignment: CDR1 SGHRS and CDR2 YFSETQ. CDR3 length equals 15 residues. The CDR3 protein is CASSMDRMKGNTIYF. The CDR3 bases are TGCGCCAGCAGCATGGACAGGATGAAAGGAAACACCATATATTTT.

The genes are TRBV7-8 and TRBJ1-1; 8 bases align to TRBD1. V was clipped by 5 bases and J by 3 bases; unmatched bases: 11. Germline values: CDR1 SGHVS, CDR2 FQNEAQ. This CDR3 region has 16 residues. CDR3 DNA sequence: TGTGCCAGCAGCACCCCCCGGACAGGGTGGGACACTGAAGCTTTCTTT. Translated, it gives CASSTPRTGWDTEAFF.

This clone turned up a few times. The chain combines TRBV7-3 with TRBJ1-2; TRBD1 agrees at 7 bases. The CDR3 consists of 14 residues. Germline V gene lookup returns CDR1 SGHTA and CDR2 FQGTGA. V lost 3 bases to trimming and J lost 4 bases; unmatched junction nucleotides: 5. CDR3 DNA: TGTGCCAGCAGCTTCGGACAGGTCCCCTATGGCTACACCTTC. This encodes CASSFGQVPYGYTF.